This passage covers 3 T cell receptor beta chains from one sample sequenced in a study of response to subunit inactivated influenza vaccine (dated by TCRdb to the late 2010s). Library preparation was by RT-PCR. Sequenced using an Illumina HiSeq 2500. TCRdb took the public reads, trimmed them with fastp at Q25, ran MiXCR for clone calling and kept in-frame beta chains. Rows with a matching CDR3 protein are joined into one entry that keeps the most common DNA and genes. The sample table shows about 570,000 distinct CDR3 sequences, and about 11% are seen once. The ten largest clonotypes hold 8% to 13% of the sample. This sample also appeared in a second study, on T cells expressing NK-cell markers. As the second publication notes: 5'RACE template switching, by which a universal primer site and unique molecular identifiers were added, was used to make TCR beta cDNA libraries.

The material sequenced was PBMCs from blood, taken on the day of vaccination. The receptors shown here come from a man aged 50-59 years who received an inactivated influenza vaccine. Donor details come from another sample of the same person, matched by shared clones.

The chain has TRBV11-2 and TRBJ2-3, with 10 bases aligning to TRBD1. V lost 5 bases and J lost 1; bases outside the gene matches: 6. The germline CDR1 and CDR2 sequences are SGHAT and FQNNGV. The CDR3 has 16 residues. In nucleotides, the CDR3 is TGTGCCAGCAGCGCGACAGGGGGCCTGGGCACAGATACGCAGTATTTT. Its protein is CASSATGGLGTDTQYF.

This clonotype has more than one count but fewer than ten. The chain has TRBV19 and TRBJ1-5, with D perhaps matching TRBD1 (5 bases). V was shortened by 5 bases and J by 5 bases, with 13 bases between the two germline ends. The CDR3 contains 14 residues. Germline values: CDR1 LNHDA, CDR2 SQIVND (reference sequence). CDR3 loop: CASSPGREHQPQHF. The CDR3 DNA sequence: TGTGCCAGTAGTCCGGGACGGGAGCATCAGCCCCAGCATTTT.

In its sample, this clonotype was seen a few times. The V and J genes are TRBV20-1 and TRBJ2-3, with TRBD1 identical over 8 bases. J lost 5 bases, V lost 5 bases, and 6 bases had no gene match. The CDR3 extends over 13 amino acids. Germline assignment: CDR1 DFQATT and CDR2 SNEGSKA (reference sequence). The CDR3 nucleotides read TGCAGTGCTGCGCAGGGGGCTGGAGATACGCAGTATTTT. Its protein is CSAAQGAGDTQYF.